Presented here are 8 T cell receptor beta chains from one specimen sequenced in a study of blood T cell repertoires in COVID-19. Profiling relied on immunoSEQ multiplex PCR, and the TCRdb table lists in-frame clones only, not all of them. Altogether around 330,000 clones are present, roughly 87% being singletons, with the ten largest covering more than 8.5%. What was sequenced was PBMCs or T cells enriched from blood (not recorded which). These receptors originate from a woman younger than 30 who had recovered from COVID-19.

The chain employs TRBV4-2 and TRBJ2-5, with 8 bases lining up with TRBD2. CDR1 is LGHNA and CDR2 is YNFKEQ in the germline V gene. V was pared by 4 bases and J by 9 bases, with 13 bases of the junction left unmatched. The CDR3 contains 15 residues. The CDR3 DNA sequence: TGTGCCAGCAGCCCTGGCACTAGCGGCCATGAGGCCCAGTACTTC. This encodes CASSPGTSGHEAQYF.

The chain uses TRBV7-9 and TRBJ1-3; D remains unclear. Deletions cut 0 bases from V and 8 bases from J, with 8 bases between. CDR3 length: 13 residues. CDR1 and CDR2 (germline): SEHNR, FQNEAQ (reference sequence). This chain's CDR3 is CASSLAPGDTIYF. DNA for the CDR3: TGTGCCAGCAGCTTAGCGCCCGGGGACACCATATATTTT. The full variable domain, with the rest looked up from reference TRBV7-9 and TRBJ1-3, is DTGVSQNPRHKITKRGQNVTFRCDPISEHNRLYWYRQTLGQGPEFLTYFQNEAQLEKSRLLSDRFSAERPKGSFSTLEIQRTEQGDSAMYLCASSLAPGDTIYFGEGSWLTVV.

The J gene is TRBJ1-2, the V gene TRBV7-2; D call uncertain. Per germline, CDR1 SGHTA and CDR2 FQGNSA. The CDR3 is made up of 14 amino acids. The V and J ends lost 7 bases and 5 bases respectively, with 17 bases between them. The CDR3 region is CASTLRGERYGYTF. The CDR3 nucleotides are TGTGCCAGCACCCTCCGGGGAGAACGGTATGGCTACACCTTC.

On this clone: Compared with germline, one end of the junction differs, possibly owing to a read error. This chain uses TRBV5-1 with TRBJ2-7; 9 bases are shared with TRBD1. Germline V CDR1 and CDR2: SGHRS, YFSETQ. This CDR3 comprises 15 residues. The CDR3 nucleotides read TGCGCCAGCAGCTCGCCGGGACAGGGCTCCCACGAGCAGTACTTC. Its protein product is CASSSPGQGSHEQYF.

The rearrangement joins TRBV18 to TRBJ2-7; 7 bases are shared with TRBD2. This CDR3 spans 14 amino acids. J gave up 7 bases and V 5 bases, and 11 bases lay outside the gene matches. The germline V gene has CDR1 KGHSH and CDR2 LQKENI. CDR3 in amino acids: CASSAQREGSEQYF. CDR3 bases: TGTGCCAGCTCAGCCCAGCGGGAAGGTAGTGAGCAGTACTTC.

This sequence joins TRBV7-9 and TRBJ2-3; D is possibly TRBD1 (6 bases). The CDR3 consists of 13 residues. V gave up 4 bases and J gave up 6 bases, with 11 bases separating them. The germline V gene has CDR1 SEHNR and CDR2 FQNEAQ (reference sequence). CDR3: CASSSAGQDTQYF. The CDR3 coding sequence is TGTGCCAGCAGCTCAGCAGGACAGGATACGCAGTATTTT.

This chain uses TRBV7-3 with TRBJ1-1; a weak D match, TRBD1 (6 bases). Germline V gene lookup returns CDR1 SGHTA and CDR2 FQGTGA. Trimming took off 1 base at V and 7 bases at J, with 13 bases between the two ends. This CDR3 is 14 amino acids long. As DNA, the CDR3 is TGTGCCAGCAGCTTAATCGGGGGGGCCAATGAAGCTTTCTTT. Residues: CASSLIGGANEAFF.

The chain is built from TRBV13 and TRBJ2-3, with a possible D match to TRBD2 (7 bases). This CDR3 has 18 residues. The ends were cut back, 6 bases at V and 2 bases at J, with 24 bases in the middle. The germline V gene encodes CDR1 PRHDT and CDR2 FYEKMQ (reference sequence). The CDR3 DNA follows: TGTGCCAGCAGTACCCGAGGGGGGGGCGCCGTGGACACAGATACGCAGTATTTT. Encoded protein: CASSTRGGGAVDTDTQYF.